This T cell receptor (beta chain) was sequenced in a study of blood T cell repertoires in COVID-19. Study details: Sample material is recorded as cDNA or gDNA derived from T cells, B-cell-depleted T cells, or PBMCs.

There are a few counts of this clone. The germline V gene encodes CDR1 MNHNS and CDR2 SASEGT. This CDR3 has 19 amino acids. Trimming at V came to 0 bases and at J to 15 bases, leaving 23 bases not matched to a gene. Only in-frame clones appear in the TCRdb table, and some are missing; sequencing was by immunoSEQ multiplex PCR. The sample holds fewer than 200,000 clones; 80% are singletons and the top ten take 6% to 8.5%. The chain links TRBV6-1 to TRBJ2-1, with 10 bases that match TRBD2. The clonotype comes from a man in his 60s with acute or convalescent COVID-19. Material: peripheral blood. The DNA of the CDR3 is TGTGCCAGCAGTGAAGCATGGGCGGCGGTTTCGGCTAGCGGGAGAGTGGGGTTCTTC. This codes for CASSEAWAAVSASGRVGFF.